Listed below are T cell receptor beta chains from one sample, sequenced in a study of blood T cell repertoires in COVID-19. Repertoires were generated with immunoSEQ multiplex PCR, while TCRdb's copy carries only in-frame clones and drops some. The table has 150,000 to 200,000 clones, 86% seen once. The sequenced material came from PBMCs or T cells enriched from blood (not recorded which). These receptors all stem from a woman between 25 and 40 years old who had recovered from COVID-19. The conserved cysteine and the conserved F or W are not part of the CDR3 here.

v_gene: TRBV28
CDR3aa: ASSKSSYNSPLH

v_gene: TRBV29-1
CDR3aa: SVLQGIWDTQY

v_gene: TRBV28
CDR3aa: ATKPTPGRGYT

v_gene: TRBV10-1
CDR3aa: ASSGGTEAYEQY

v_gene: TRBV2
CDR3aa: ASSPFIGQHNEQF

v_gene: TRBV6-5
CDR3aa: ASTPGQNNEQF

v_gene: TRBV28
CDR3aa: ATTGSRYGYT

v_gene: TRBV10-3
CDR3aa: AISESNRGTNEKLF

v_gene: TRBV7-9
CDR3aa: ASSKDRNYEQY

v_gene: TRBV2
CDR3aa: ASSYGQGLPYEQY

v_gene: TRBV19
CDR3aa: ASSTSRVGNTIY

v_gene: TRBV5-1
CDR3aa: ASSVMGQGTPYEQY

v_gene: TRBV28
CDR3aa: ASTGRYGNQPQH

v_gene: TRBV5-1
CDR3aa: ASSLEGVGEQY

v_gene: TRBV23-1
CDR3aa: ASSHPRGRGRNTEAF

v_gene: TRBV28
CDR3aa: ASSETSGNQETQY

v_gene: TRBV11-2
CDR3aa: ASSFRLNEQF

v_gene: TRBV3-1/TRBV3-2
CDR3aa: ASSPETSGLHEQF

v_gene: TRBV7-8
CDR3aa: ASSLAGTAISYEQY

v_gene: TRBV9
CDR3aa: ASSVALALAGRRNEQF

v_gene: TRBV6-5
CDR3aa: ASSTSGRARDTQY

v_gene: TRBV2
CDR3aa: ARSAGVTDTQY

v_gene: TRBV18
CDR3aa: ASSATGGETEAF

v_gene: TRBV6-4
CDR3aa: ASSDSGGRGDEQF

v_gene: TRBV5-1
CDR3aa: ASSLAGESNQPQH

v_gene: TRBV9
CDR3aa: ASGQGELYEQY

v_gene: TRBV5-1
CDR3aa: ASSYKQGGRNTGELF

v_gene: TRBV4-2
CDR3aa: ASSQELRGPYGYT

v_gene: TRBV28
CDR3aa: ASRRSGYGNQPQH

v_gene: TRBV30
CDR3aa: AWKVSDRGIMETQY

v_gene: TRBV28
CDR3aa: ASNNNYGYT

v_gene: TRBV29-1
CDR3aa: SVAGLANNEQF

v_gene: TRBV14
CDR3aa: ASSQYQGRDEQY

v_gene: TRBV28
CDR3aa: AIGSTEAF

v_gene: TRBV7-8
CDR3aa: ASSLNSGTNAQETQY

v_gene: TRBV4-2
CDR3aa: ASSQALQQDPRGSPLH

v_gene: TRBV27
CDR3aa: ASSLEGGNSPLH

v_gene: TRBV5-1
CDR3aa: ASSFAGEEETQY

v_gene: TRBV9
CDR3aa: ASSVTGTDEKLF

v_gene: TRBV6-5
CDR3aa: ASSYSFRVSGNTIY

v_gene: TRBV2
CDR3aa: ASSESDRGGYT

v_gene: TRBV6-2/TRBV6-3
CDR3aa: ASSDVPGGGYGYT

v_gene: TRBV27
CDR3aa: ASRNDSSRHYEQY

v_gene: TRBV24-1
CDR3aa: ATSESPGQDPEQF

v_gene: TRBV11-2
CDR3aa: ASSLRGYTEAF

v_gene: TRBV28
CDR3aa: ASSISLNIQY

v_gene: TRBV19
CDR3aa: ASRRSGTANSPLH

v_gene: TRBV3-1/TRBV3-2
CDR3aa: ASSPRWGERAAEQF